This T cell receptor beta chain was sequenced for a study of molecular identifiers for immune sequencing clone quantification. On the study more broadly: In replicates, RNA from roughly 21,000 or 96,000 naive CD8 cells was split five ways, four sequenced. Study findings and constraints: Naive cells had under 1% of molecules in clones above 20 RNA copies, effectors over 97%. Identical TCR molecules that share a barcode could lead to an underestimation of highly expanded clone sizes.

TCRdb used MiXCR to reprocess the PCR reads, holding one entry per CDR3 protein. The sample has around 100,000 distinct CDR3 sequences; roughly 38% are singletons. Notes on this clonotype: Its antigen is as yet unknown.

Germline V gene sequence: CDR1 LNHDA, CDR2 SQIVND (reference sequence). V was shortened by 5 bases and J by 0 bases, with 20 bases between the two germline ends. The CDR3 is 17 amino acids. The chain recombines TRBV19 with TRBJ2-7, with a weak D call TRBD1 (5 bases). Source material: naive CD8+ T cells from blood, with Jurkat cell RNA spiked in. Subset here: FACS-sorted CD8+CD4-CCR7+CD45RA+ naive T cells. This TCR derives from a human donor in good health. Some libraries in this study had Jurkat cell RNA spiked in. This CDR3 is CASSADDSPPFSYEQYF. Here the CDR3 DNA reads TGTGCCAGTAGTGCAGACGACAGTCCCCCGTTCTCCTACGAGCAGTACTTC.